These 10 T cell receptor beta chains originate from one sample sequenced in a study of T cells generated in artificial thymic organoids. TCRalpha and TCRbeta libraries were amplified separately by semi-nested PCR with TRAC or TRBC reverse primers. A single record per CDR3 protein comes from TCRdb applying MiXCR to the 5' RACE reads. The repertoire consists of 7,500 to 8,000 distinct CDR3 sequences, with about 24% occurring once and the leading ten covering less than 3.5%. Artificial thymic organoids aggregated human hematopoietic stem and progenitor cells with human DLL1-expressing MS5 murine stromal cells. FACS-sorted CD34+CD3- hematopoietic stem and progenitor cells, with residual T cells removed, seeded the organoids. Their antigens remain unidentified. Material: naive CD8+ T cells grown in artificial thymic organoids from cord blood stem and progenitor cells. As to subset: CD3+TCRalphabeta+CD8SP T cells; for blood, CD45RO-CCR7+ naive CD8+ T cells. The receptor source for this set is a human donor who gave cord blood stem cells for thymic organoid culture, a cardiac surgery patient who gave postnatal thymus, or a blood donor (not recorded which).

The chain carries TRBV5-1 and TRBJ2-7; no clear D gene. The CDR3 has 14 amino acids. Per germline, CDR1 SGHRS and CDR2 YFSETQ. Between the trimmed V and J ends, which lost 4 bases and 0 bases, there was a span of 11 bases. The CDR3 DNA reads as TGCGCCAGCAGCCTCGCGCACGGCTCCTACGAGCAGTACTTC. It translates to CASSLAHGSYEQYF. The complete variable domain, with remaining parts taken from reference TRBV5-1 and TRBJ2-7, reads KAGVTQTPRYLIKTRGQQVTLSCSPISGHRSVSWYQQTPGQGLQFLFEYFSETQRNKGNFPGRFSGRQFSNSRSEMNVSTLELGDSALYLCASSLAHGSYEQYFGPGTRLTVT.

This clonotype qualifies as medium-sized. The chain uses TRBV7-6 and TRBJ2-7; TRBD2 aligns across 7 bases. The CDR3 has 18 residues. V gave up 1 base and J gave up 4 bases; unmatched junction bases: 16. The germline V gene has CDR1 SGHVS and CDR2 FNYEAQ. The CDR3 DNA sequence: TGTGCCAGCAGCTTAGTTAGTGCCGGGACTAAGAAGTCTTACGAGCAGTACTTC. Its protein product is CASSLVSAGTKKSYEQYF.

This clonotype was seen more than once but under ten times. The chain combines TRBV4-1 with TRBJ2-4; 8 bases line up with TRBD1. This CDR3 region has 16 residues. Per germline, CDR1 MGHRA and CDR2 YSYEKL. Trimming at V came to 3 bases and at J to 5 bases, leaving 9 bases not matched to a gene. DNA for the CDR3: TGCGCCAGCAGCCAGTACCGGACAGGGAACGAAAACATTCAGTACTTC. The encoded protein is CASSQYRTGNENIQYF.

This clonotype is labeled as medium-sized. The V gene is TRBV4-3, the J gene TRBJ1-1; D gene ambiguous. Trimming shortened V by 1 base and J by 5 bases, and 8 bases separated the two germline ends. CDR1 LGHNA and CDR2 YSLEER come from the germline V gene. The CDR3 has 13 residues. This chain's CDR3 is CASSQVGKTEAFF. DNA of the CDR3: TGCGCCAGCAGCCAAGTCGGTAAGACTGAAGCTTTCTTT.

Concerning this clonotype itself: Given a much more abundant clone one base away, this may be a read error. The chain joins TRBV20-1 to TRBJ1-5; no clear D gene. This CDR3 has 14 residues. CDR1 and CDR2 from the germline V gene are DFQATT and SNEGSKA (reference sequence). CDR3 nucleotide sequence: TGCAGTGCTAGAGGCGGTTATAGCAGTCAGCCCCAGCATTTT. This translates into CSARGGYSSQPQHF.

In its sample, this clonotype was seen a few times. The chain recombines TRBV12-3 or TRBV12-4 with TRBJ2-3; D uncertain. Trimming pared 3 bases from V and 2 bases from J, leaving 15 bases between. This CDR3 comprises 16 residues. DNA for the CDR3: TGTGCCAGCAGTTTTCCCAGTGCGAATCCCACAGATACGCAGTATTTT. Residues: CASSFPSANPTDTQYF.

This clonotype counts as medium-sized. The chain uses TRBV10-3 and TRBJ1-1; no clear D gene. Trimming took 2 bases from V and 1 from J, leaving 5 bases between them. Germline loops: CDR1 ENHRY, CDR2 SYGVKD. The CDR3 covers 13 residues. The CDR3 spells CAISERTNTEAFF. The CDR3 DNA is TGTGCCATCAGTGAGAGGACGAACACTGAAGCTTTCTTT.

V usage is TRBV10-3 and J usage is TRBJ1-1; D is unclear. Germline V gives CDR1 ENHRY, CDR2 SYGVKD. The CDR3 is 15 residues long. Trimming cost V 2 bases and J 1 base, with 11 bases left between them. In nucleotides, the CDR3 is TGTGCCATCAGTGAGAAGGGATGTGGGAACACTGAAGCTTTCTTT. Protein: CAISEKGCGNTEAFF.

This clonotype was picked up a small number of times. V and J are TRBV5-1 and TRBJ2-1, with D perhaps matching TRBD1 (6 bases). With 6 bases removed from V and 2 bases from J, the gap between germline ends came to 9 bases. Germline V gives CDR1 SGHRS, CDR2 YFSETQ. This CDR3 has 13 amino acids. As DNA, the CDR3 is TGCGCCAGCACCAGGGGCCCCTACAATGAGCAGTTCTTC. This translates into CASTRGPYNEQFF.

This rearrangement joins TRBV11-2 to TRBJ2-7, with a weak D call TRBD1 (6 bases). Trimming shortened V by 3 bases and J by 0 bases, and 12 bases separated the two germline ends. This CDR3 spans 15 amino acids. Germline V CDR1 and CDR2: SGHAT, FQNNGV. CDR3 DNA sequence: TGTGCCAGCAGCTTCTGGGGACACTTCTCCTACGAGCAGTACTTC. This codes for CASSFWGHFSYEQYF.